The rows below give T cell receptor beta chains drawn from one sample of a study of T cell changes during pregnancy in multiple sclerosis. Here immunoSEQ multiplex PCR was the method, and the copy in TCRdb shows in-frame clones only, minus some. Counted here are 25,000 to 35,000 clones, 90% occurring once; the ten biggest clones make up around 0.4%. Sequences were derived from CD4+ T cells from peripheral blood mononuclear cells, sampled in the second trimester of pregnancy. These receptors came from a female donor in good health, enrolled as a control in a pregnancy study. CDR3s include the opening cysteine and the closing phenylalanine or tryptophan. The D gene is left open where the match is weak. Clone size is not always given. Where it is, it says once, few, many or a class for expanded clones.

clone size	J gene	D gene	V gene	CDR3 DNA	CDR3 protein
.	TRBJ2-7	TRBD2	TRBV7-9	TGTGCCAGCAGCGTAGGACGGGGGGGAACCTACGAGCAGTACTTC	CASSVGRGGTYEQYF
.	TRBJ2-1	TRBD2	TRBV30	TGTGCCCTCCGGTATTATAGCGGGAGGACTCAGGATGAGCAGTTCTTC	CALRYYSGRTQDEQFF
once	TRBJ1-1	.	TRBV5-1	TGCGCCAGCCACAGGGTCCAGGACACTGAAGCTTTCTTT	CASHRVQDTEAFF
.	TRBJ2-7	TRBD2	TRBV10-3	TGTGCCATCAGTGAGGGGCCAGCGGGAGTTAGGGAGCAGTACTTC	CAISEGPAGVREQYF
.	TRBJ2-1	TRBD2	TRBV5-5	TGTGCCAGCAGCTTGGGGATTTTCTCGGGGGGGGCGTACAATGAGCAGTTCTTC	CASSLGIFSGGAYNEQFF
.	TRBJ1-2	TRBD1	TRBV6-5	TGTGCCAGCAGTTACCGGACAGGGAATGGCTACACCTTC	CASSYRTGNGYTF
.	TRBJ2-7	TRBD2	TRBV5-4	TGTGCCAGCAGCTTGGTTACGACTAGCACGCTTCCAACTAACGAGCAGTACTTC	CASSLVTTSTLPTNEQYF
.	TRBJ1-6	TRBD1	TRBV5-8	TGTGCCAGCAGCTACGGGACAGGGGATTCACCCCTCCACTTT	CASSYGTGDSPLHF
.	TRBJ2-3	.	TRBV6-4	TGTGCCAGCCGGAACGGCGGAACAGATACGCAGTATTTT	CASRNGGTDTQYF
.	TRBJ1-1	.	TRBV15	TGTGCCACCAGCGGGGCCGAGGGAGGGACTGAAGCTTTCTTT	CATSGAEGGTEAFF
.	TRBJ1-3	.	TRBV6-6	TGTGCCAGCAGTTACTCGGAAACGGGGGGAAACACCATATATTTT	CASSYSETGGNTIYF
.	TRBJ1-2	TRBD1	TRBV29-1	TGCAGCGGTCAGGGGGCAGACTATGGCTACACCTTC	CSGQGADYGYTF
.	TRBJ2-3	TRBD1	TRBV30	TGTGCCTGGAGTCCCGGGACAGGGAGGGGAGATACGCAGTATTTT	CAWSPGTGRGDTQYF
few	TRBJ1-5	.	TRBV30	TGTGCCTGGAGTGTAGATTGGGGGGGCCAGCCCCAGCATTTT	CAWSVDWGGQPQHF
.	TRBJ1-2	.	TRBV19	TGTGCCAGTAGTTCCCCGGGTGGCTACACCTTC	CASSSPGGYTF
few	TRBJ1-1	.	TRBV10-3	TGTGCCATCAGTCCTCTGGGGCTCACTGAAGCTTTCTTT	CAISPLGLTEAFF
.	TRBJ2-2	.	TRBV6-1	TGTGCCAGCAGATACAGGGCCACGAACACCGGGGAGCTGTTTTTT	CASRYRATNTGELFF
.	TRBJ1-4	.	TRBV7-9	TGTGCCAGCAGCTTAGACCCGCGGGGTGGTGGTAATGAAAAACTGTTTTTT	CASSLDPRGGGNEKLFF
.	TRBJ2-7	.	TRBV18	TGTGCCAGCTCACCTCCGGGTAGCGGAGTCTACGAGCAGTACTTC	CASSPPGSGVYEQYF
.	TRBJ1-3	.	TRBV7-8	TGTGCCAGCAGCTTAGATACACCCACCTCTGGAAACACCATATATTTT	CASSLDTPTSGNTIYF
.	TRBJ2-6	.	TRBV18	TGTGCCAGCTCACCATCCGGCTCTGGGGCCAACGTCCTGACTTTC	CASSPSGSGANVLTF